A selection of T cell receptor beta chains follows, all from one sample in a study of blood T cell repertoires in COVID-19. Sequencing used immunoSEQ multiplex PCR; TCRdb keeps in-frame clones, though not all of them. The sample shows some 30,000 clones, almost 85% of them seen only once. The source material was peripheral blood. All receptors derive from a man aged 80 or over with active COVID-19. Both conserved end residues are part of each CDR3. The D gene is left open where the match is weak. Rows give clone size only sometimes, using once, few, many, or a class for an expanded clone.

d_call	v_call	j_call	clone_size	cdr3_nt	cdr3_aa
TRBD1	TRBV4-1	TRBJ2-2	.	TGCGCCAGCAGCCAAGATCCAGGGGGCGCATCCGGGGAGCTGTTTTTT	CASSQDPGGASGELFF
.	TRBV15	TRBJ2-5	few	TGTGCCACCAGCAGAGGCTATCAATCGGTCCAAGAGACCCAGTACTTC	CATSRGYQSVQETQYF
.	TRBV29-1	TRBJ1-5	.	TGCAGCGTTGGCACCGGGACTTTCAATCAGCCCCAGCATTTT	CSVGTGTFNQPQHF
.	TRBV19	TRBJ1-2	once	TGTGCCAGTAGTGAAAGGCCCCAGGCACGGTATGGCTACACCTTC	CASSERPQARYGYTF
.	TRBV21-1	TRBJ1-5	.	TGTGCCAGCAGCCCCAAAGGAGGCCGGGTACGGCATCAGCCCCAGCATTTT	CASSPKGGRVRHQPQHF
TRBD2	TRBV20-1	TRBJ2-2	.	TGCAGTGCTCGTGCGGGGGGGCAGGTCGGGGAGCTGTTTTTT	CSARAGGQVGELFF
.	TRBV3-1/TRBV3-2	TRBJ1-5	.	TGTGCCAGCAGCCGAACAGGTGACAATCAGCCCCAGCATTTT	CASSRTGDNQPQHF
.	TRBV6-5	TRBJ1-5	.	TGTGCCAGCGCGAGGGAGACAAGGTCGACTCAGCCCCAGCATTTT	CASARETRSTQPQHF
TRBD1	TRBV6-6	TRBJ1-2	.	TGTGCCAGCAGTTCCTCTGACAGGGCGGGCTACACCTTC	CASSSSDRAGYTF
TRBD2	TRBV6-5	TRBJ2-7	.	TGTGCCAGCAGTTCTCAACGTAGCGGGGGGAGAAACGAGCAGTACTTC	CASSSQRSGGRNEQYF
.	TRBV6-5	TRBJ1-3	.	TGTGCCACCCTCCAATCAGGATCCTCTGGAAACACCATATATTTT	CATLQSGSSGNTIYF
TRBD2	TRBV6-5	TRBJ2-1	.	TGTGCCAGCAGTACTAGCGGGGGGTACAATGAGCAGTTCTTC	CASSTSGGYNEQFF
TRBD1	TRBV6-1	TRBJ2-5	once	TGTGCCAGTGAGCCGACAGGGAGCCAAGAGACCCAGTACTTC	CASEPTGSQETQYF
TRBD1	TRBV7-8	TRBJ1-6	.	TGTGCCAGCAGCCCCCGGGGAGGACAGGGGGCTAATTCACCCCTCCACTTT	CASSPRGGQGANSPLHF